The rows below give T cell receptor beta chains drawn from one sample of a study of cytomegalovirus exposure and HLA in healthy donors. Clones were sequenced by immunoSEQ multiplex PCR, and TCRdb holds only the in-frame ones, with some missing. The sample carries some 110,000 clones, about 79% recorded once. The specimen sequenced was PBMCs. These receptors were obtained from a woman between 18 and 29 years old in good health and CMV-seropositive. The CDR3 runs from the conserved cysteine through the conserved F or W. Fields, in order: V gene, J gene, CDR3 length, CDR3 protein.

TRBV6-5	TRBJ2-7	14	CASRNGQAPYEQYF
TRBV6-5	TRBJ1-6	14	CASTPGHTGSPLHF
TRBV5-1	TRBJ1-1	11	CASSLEGEAFF
TRBV11-3	TRBJ2-5	13	CASSQDREETQYF
TRBV27	TRBJ2-5	17	CASSFLAGGGDQETQYF
TRBV11-3	TRBJ2-2	14	CASSFSPATGELFF
TRBV30	-	14	CAWSRLAGVYEQFF
TRBV10-3	TRBJ2-7	13	CAINGLAGVEQYF
TRBV25-1	TRBJ1-5	17	CDSSEWCELYSNQPQHF
TRBV7-9	TRBJ2-7	16	CASSPSGRGFSYEQYF
TRBV4-1	TRBJ2-7	14	CASSQDASSYEQYF
TRBV4-2	TRBJ2-3	14	CASSQAPGSDTQYF
TRBV9	TRBJ2-7	18	CASSVAPGLAGENHEQYF
TRBV6-1	TRBJ1-5	17	CASSGGGGTPSNQPQHF
TRBV6-5	TRBJ1-4	15	CASSPRVSTNEKLFF
TRBV7-8	TRBJ2-7	14	CASSLAWAGDEQYF
TRBV15	TRBJ2-7	12	CATGVEGYEQYF
TRBV6-5	TRBJ1-5	14	CASSYGREGQPQHF
TRBV4-1	TRBJ2-7	15	CASSQGTSFSYEQYF
TRBV5-1	TRBJ2-1	13	CASSLDFPNEQFF
TRBV7-2	TRBJ1-1	14	CASSSYRGSTEAFF
TRBV9	TRBJ2-7	13	CASSVGDYYEQYF
TRBV5-1	TRBJ1-1	15	CASSLGDRDYTEAFF
TRBV5-1	TRBJ2-7	14	CASSISGRLDEQYF
TRBV5-1	TRBJ2-1	18	CASSSPGLAANPYNEQFF
TRBV11-2	TRBJ2-5	12	CASSLGTSLQYF
TRBV30	TRBJ1-1	12	CACGRENTEAFF
TRBV6-1	TRBJ2-5	17	CASSEPRAEASRETQYF
TRBV19	TRBJ2-7	15	CASSNSGRAADEQYF
TRBV6-6	TRBJ1-2	13	CASSYFQGRGYTF
TRBV10-3	TRBJ2-7	15	CAISESTGAAYEQYF
TRBV6-6	TRBJ2-7	14	CASSSYRTPYEQYF